Listed below are T cell receptor beta chains from one sample, sequenced in a study of cytomegalovirus exposure and HLA in healthy donors. The protocol was immunoSEQ multiplex PCR, while the TCRdb copy is restricted to in-frame clones and leaves out a portion. The listing records about 210,000 clones. Specimen: PBMCs. These receptor sequences come from a woman in her twenties or thirties in good health and CMV-seropositive. CDR3s include the opening cysteine and the closing phenylalanine or tryptophan. Each record gives: V gene, D gene, J gene, CDR3 DNA, CDR3 protein. A D gene is named only where the DNA matches it firmly.

>TRBV5-1|NA|TRBJ2-5
TGCGCCAGCAGCCTGCAAGGGGCGGTTGAGACCCAGTACTTC
CASSLQGAVETQYF
>TRBV4-1|NA|TRBJ2-5
TGCGCCAGCAGCCAAGATAGAGGGGGGGCCTTCGTCGAGACCCAGTACTTC
CASSQDRGGAFVETQYF
>TRBV13|TRBD2|TRBJ2-7
TGTGCCAGCAGCTTAGCTAGCGGGAGATTCTACGAGCAGTACTTC
CASSLASGRFYEQYF
>TRBV27|NA|TRBJ1-2
TGTGCCAGCAGTTTATTAAGCGGGGTTGGCTACACCTTC
CASSLLSGVGYTF
>TRBV18|NA|TRBJ1-6
TGTGCCAGCTCACCCGTCGGGAGCCCTCCCCAGGGTTCACCCCTCCACTTT
CASSPVGSPPQGSPLHF
>TRBV7-5|NA|TRBJ1-1
TGTGTCAGAAGCTCCCAAGGCGGGACAGAAGACCCGAACACTGAAGCTTTCTTT
CVRSSQGGTEDPNTEAFF
>TRBV6-1|TRBD1|TRBJ2-4
TGTGCCAGCAATAGGGACAGGGATGGGGGAAACATTCAGTACTTC
CASNRDRDGGNIQYF
>TRBV28|TRBD1|TRBJ2-5
TGTGCCAGTAACAGGGGCCAAGAGACCCAGTACTTC
CASNRGQETQYF
>TRBV5-1|NA|TRBJ1-4
TGCGCCAGCAGCTTGGGTGGGGCCGATGAAAAACTGTTTTTT
CASSLGGADEKLFF
>TRBV19|NA|TRBJ2-5
TGTGCCAGTAGTTCGGACTCCGGGCCCCAAGAGACCCAGTACTTC
CASSSDSGPQETQYF
>TRBV29-1|TRBD1|TRBJ2-1
TGCAGCGTTGAAGGACAGGGGTCCAATGAGCAGTTCTTC
CSVEGQGSNEQFF
>TRBV5-6|TRBD1|TRBJ1-5
TGTGCCAGCACCGAAAGACAGGGGGGAAGCAATCAGCCCCAGCATTTT
CASTERQGGSNQPQHF
>TRBV6-4|TRBD1|TRBJ1-1
TGTGCCAGCAGTGCCAGAGAACAGGGGGGCAACACTGAAGCTTTCTTT
CASSAREQGGNTEAFF
>TRBV6-1|TRBD2|TRBJ2-1
TGTGCCAGCAGTGAAGTCTGGTCTAGCGGGGGGGATGAGCAGTTCTTC
CASSEVWSSGGDEQFF
>TRBV29-1|NA|TRBJ2-7
TGCAGCGTTACCCGGGAGCCCCACTACGAGCAGTACTTC
CSVTREPHYEQYF